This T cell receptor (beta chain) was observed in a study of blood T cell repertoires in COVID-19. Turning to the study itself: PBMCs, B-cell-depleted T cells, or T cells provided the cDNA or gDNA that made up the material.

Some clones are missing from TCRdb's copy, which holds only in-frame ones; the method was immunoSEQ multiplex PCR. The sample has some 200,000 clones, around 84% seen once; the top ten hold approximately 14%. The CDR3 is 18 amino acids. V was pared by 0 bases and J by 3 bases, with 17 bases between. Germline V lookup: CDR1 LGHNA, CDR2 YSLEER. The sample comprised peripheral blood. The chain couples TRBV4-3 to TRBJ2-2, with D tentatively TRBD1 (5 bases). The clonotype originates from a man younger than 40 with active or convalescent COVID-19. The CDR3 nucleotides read TGCGCCAGCAGCCAAGAATTGGTCAGGGCATTAGACACCGGGGAGCTGTTTTTT. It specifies CASSQELVRALDTGELFF.